Given below is one T cell receptor (beta chain) in context. As yet, its antigen is unknown. This CDR3 region has 16 residues. Germline CDR1 is KGHDR and CDR2 is SFDVKD. V was pared by 3 bases and J by 6 bases, with 18 bases between. TCRdb recomputed calls from the 5' RACE reads with MiXCR, one row per CDR3 protein. The sample lists hundreds of thousands of distinct CDR3 sequences, 15% to 20% seen once, with around 12% in the top ten. These data belong to a study of T-cell memory formation after mild COVID-19. The study, taken as a whole, reports: Clones shrinking from day 15 to 85 showed even CD4/CD8 mixes; later expanders tilted CD4+. Unconfirmed was the SARS-CoV-2 specificity of second-wave clones that peaked on day 37.

The chain couples TRBV24-1 to TRBJ2-3; D might be TRBD2 (6 bases). Input material: PBMCs or a T cell subset sorted from them (not recorded which). The TCR sequence derives from an adult woman who had mild COVID-19 (a few samples of this study predate the infection). Cell type and time point are not known. The DNA of the CDR3 is TGTGCCACCAGTGATAGTAATAGCGGCTCTGTGGATACGCAGTATTTT. Residues: CATSDSNSGSVDTQYF.